The next 2 T cell receptor beta chains were all read from a single sample in a study of brain T cells in children with intractable seizures. Time point of the sample: blood from clinic visit 5 months post-surgery; TSC patient then seizure free. This table comes from immunoSEQ multiplex PCR, and its TCRdb copy is limited to in-frame clones, with some not included. This table has around 340,000 clones, 93% appearing once. Source: peripheral blood, taken roughly 5 months after surgery. Receptors originate from a boy under three years old with tuberous sclerosis and intractable seizures.

The genes are TRBV29-1 and TRBJ1-5; maybe TRBD1 (5 bases). Looked up from germline, CDR1 is SQVTM and CDR2 is ANQGSEA. The CDR3 is made up of 13 amino acids. With 2 bases removed from V and 4 bases from J, the gap between germline ends came to 9 bases. Written as DNA, the CDR3 is TGCAGCGTTGAAATGGGGGGAAATCAGCCCCAGCATTTT. It encodes CSVEMGGNQPQHF.

The V call is TRBV18, the J call TRBJ1-1; D uncertain. CDR1 and CDR2 from the germline V gene are KGHSH and LQKENI. V shed 3 bases and J shed 5 bases, with 16 bases lying between them. This CDR3 region has 15 residues. CDR3 in amino acids: CASSPLSALGTEAFF. The CDR3 DNA reads TGTGCCAGCTCACCTTTATCGGCATTAGGTACTGAAGCTTTCTTT. The entire variable domain, with the rest obtained from reference TRBV18 and TRBJ1-1, is as follows: NAGVMQNPRHLVRRRGQEARLRCSPMKGHSHVYWYRQLPEEGLKFMVYLQKENIIDESGMPKERFSAEFPKEGPSILRIQQVVRGDSAAYFCASSPLSALGTEAFFGQGTRLTVV.